This T cell receptor (beta chain) originates from a study of T cell changes during pregnancy in multiple sclerosis. The germline CDR1 and CDR2 sequences are ENHRY and SYGVKD. With 0 bases clipped from V and 8 bases from J, the junction kept 6 bases outside the gene matches. This CDR3 has 17 amino acids. Clones were sequenced by immunoSEQ multiplex PCR, and TCRdb holds only the in-frame ones, with some missing. The table records approximately 71,000 clones, around 94% of them present only once. The source of this sequence is a female donor with multiple sclerosis, enrolled in a pregnancy study. V is TRBV10-3 and J is TRBJ2-1, with TRBD2 identical over 14 bases. The input for sequencing was peripheral blood, taken in the third trimester of pregnancy. The CDR3 region is CAISESGTSGRRYEQFF. CDR3 bases: TGTGCCATCAGTGAGTCTGGGACTAGCGGGAGACGGTATGAGCAGTTCTTC.